These 25 T cell receptor beta chains came from one sample sequenced in a study of T cell changes during pregnancy in multiple sclerosis. The protocol was immunoSEQ multiplex PCR, while the TCRdb copy is restricted to in-frame clones and leaves out a portion. In the table there are about 41,000 clones, more than 90% of which are singletons. The material sequenced was CD8+ T cells from peripheral blood mononuclear cells, taken in the third trimester of pregnancy. These receptors all stem from a female donor with multiple sclerosis, enrolled in a pregnancy study.

The J gene is TRBJ2-1, the V gene TRBV27; D remains ambiguous. Germline V lookup: CDR1 MNHEY, CDR2 SMNVEV (reference sequence). V lost 2 bases, J lost 0 bases, and 8 bases lay in between. This CDR3 contains 15 residues. CDR3 sequence reads: CASSLESSSYNEQFF. The DNA of the CDR3 is TGTGCCAGCAGTTTAGAGTCAAGCTCCTACAATGAGCAGTTCTTC.

The chain joins TRBV11-3 to TRBJ2-1; D is possibly TRBD1 (5 bases). Germline assignment: CDR1 SGHNT and CDR2 YENEEA. Trimming took off 5 bases at V and 2 bases at J, with 10 bases between the two ends. CDR3 length: 14 residues. The CDR3 loop reads CASSKEQAYNEQFF. The CDR3, as DNA: TGTGCCAGCAGCAAGGAACAGGCCTACAATGAGCAGTTCTTC.

The genes are TRBV19 and TRBJ2-2; possibly TRBD2 for D (5 bases). Deletions cut 5 bases from V and 2 bases from J, with 12 bases between. The CDR3 spans 15 residues. CDR1 LNHDA and CDR2 SQIVND come from the germline V gene (reference sequence). This chain's CDR3 is CASSAQRSNTGELFF. Written as DNA, the CDR3 is TGTGCCAGTAGTGCCCAGCGGAGCAACACCGGGGAGCTGTTTTTT.

V and J are TRBV2 and TRBJ2-7, with 8 bases matching TRBD1. Germline V gives CDR1 SNHLY, CDR2 FYNNEI. The CDR3 runs 13 residues. The V gene end was trimmed by 10 bases and the J gene end by 2 bases; junction bases not matched to a gene: 7. CDR3 sequence (DNA): TGTGCCACCCTGGACAGGGCGGCCTACGAGCAGTACTTC. Residues: CATLDRAAYEQYF.

Remarks on this clone: Different DNA sequences within this sample yield the same CDR3. The V call is TRBV10-2, the J call TRBJ1-1; D gene uncertain. The germline V and J ends were trimmed by 8 bases and 4 bases, with 8 bases remaining between them. The CDR3 loop spans 11 amino acids. Germline lookup yields CDR1 WSHSY and CDR2 SAAADI. The CDR3 bases are TGCGCCAGCCTTTCAGGCACTGAAGCTTTCTTT. Translated: CASLSGTEAFF.

V gene TRBV7-8 combines with J gene TRBJ1-5; TRBD1 matches 8 bases. The V gene end was trimmed by 3 bases and the J gene end by 0 bases; junction bases not matched to a gene: 13. Looked up from germline, CDR1 is SGHVS and CDR2 is FQNEAQ. The CDR3 covers 19 residues. In DNA, the CDR3 is TGTGCCAGCAGCTTCGACCCGGGACAGGAGACTCATAGCAATCAGCCCCAGCATTTT. Translated: CASSFDPGQETHSNQPQHF.

This chain links TRBV11-3 with TRBJ2-3, with D tentatively TRBD1 (5 bases). Germline CDR1 SGHNT, CDR2 YENEEA. V lost 1 base to trimming and J lost 6 bases, with 17 bases between them. This CDR3 is 16 amino acids long. Here the CDR3 DNA reads TGTGCCAGCAGCTTAGTTGGACAAGGGTCTTGGGATACGCAGTATTTT. Translation gives CASSLVGQGSWDTQYF.

The chain employs TRBV14 and TRBJ2-5, with D uncertain. The germline gives CDR1 SGHDN, CDR2 FVKESK. The ends were cut back, 4 bases at V and 7 bases at J, with 19 bases in the middle. The CDR3 is 15 residues long. CDR3 region: CASSPRMELDATQYF. CDR3 nucleotides: TGTGCCAGCAGCCCCCGTATGGAGCTAGATGCGACCCAGTACTTC.

The rearrangement links TRBV7-9 to TRBJ1-2, with 11 bases matching TRBD1. In germline, CDR1 is SEHNR, CDR2 FQNEAQ (reference sequence). The junction had 10 bases not matched to a gene; V was cut back by 7 bases and J by 6 bases. The CDR3 has 15 amino acids. The CDR3 DNA follows: TGTGCCAGCACCCCGAGCTGGGACAGGGGGGATGGCTACACCTTC. Its protein product is CASTPSWDRGDGYTF.

V is TRBV15 and J is TRBJ2-2; TRBD1 agrees at 10 bases. The V and J ends lost 5 bases and 5 bases, in that order; junction bases with no gene match: 5. Per the germline V gene, CDR1 is LNHNV and CDR2 is YYDKDF (reference sequence). The CDR3 loop spans 15 amino acids. The CDR3 sequence is CATSGGTGVTGELFF. In nucleotides, the CDR3 is TGTGCCACCAGCGGGGGGACAGGGGTTACCGGGGAGCTGTTTTTT.

The chain has TRBV7-6 and TRBJ2-3, with TRBD2 as a possible D gene (5 bases). The CDR3 has 14 amino acids. V was trimmed by 7 bases and J by 6 bases, leaving 17 bases between them. Germline V gives CDR1 SGHVS, CDR2 FNYEAQ. Here the CDR3 DNA reads TGTGCCAGCATGAGGGCCCGCGGTGTGGATACGCAGTATTTT. Amino acids: CASMRARGVDTQYF. The full variable domain, with the rest looked up from reference TRBV7-6 and TRBJ2-3, is GAGVSQSPRYKVTKRGQDVALRCDPISGHVSLYWYRQALGQGPEFLTYFNYEAQQDKSGLPNDRFSAERPEGSISTLTIQRTEQRDSAMYRCASMRARGVDTQYFGPGTRLTVL.

This chain connects TRBV12-5 to TRBJ1-6; TRBD1 matches 9 bases. The CDR3 consists of 15 residues. V gave up 6 bases and J gave up 11 bases; unmatched junction bases: 11. Germline V CDR1 and CDR2: LGHNT, FRNRAP. CDR3 sequence (DNA): TGTGCTAGTGGCTCTACCGGGACAGGGAGTCCACCCCTCCACTTT. It specifies CASGSTGTGSPPLHF.

The chain recombines TRBV4-3 with TRBJ2-1; D may be TRBD1 (6 bases). Per germline, CDR1 LGHNA and CDR2 YSLEER. The ends were cut back, 3 bases at V and 2 bases at J, with 11 bases in the middle. The CDR3 length is 15 residues. The CDR3, as DNA: TGCGCCAGCAGCCAGAAGACAGGAGCCTACAATGAGCAGTTCTTC. Protein: CASSQKTGAYNEQFF.

This clone was counted a single time. This CDR3 is CASSLDGDSGNTIYF. DNA of the CDR3: TGTGCCAGTAGCCTGGACGGGGACTCTGGAAACACCATATATTTT. The J gene is TRBJ1-3, the V gene TRBV19; no clear D gene. Germline V CDR1 and CDR2: LNHDA, SQIVND (reference sequence). Between the trimmed V and J ends, which lost 6 bases and 0 bases, there was a span of 12 bases. The CDR3 is made up of 15 amino acids.

V gene TRBV15 combines with J gene TRBJ2-7, with D possibly being TRBD2 (6 bases). V was pared by 5 bases and J by 4 bases, with 15 bases between. The CDR3 has 14 residues. Germline lookup yields CDR1 LNHNV and CDR2 YYDKDF (reference sequence). The CDR3 nucleotides are TGTGCCACCAGCTTACGTACGGGGGTGTACGAGCAGTACTTC. Translating it yields CATSLRTGVYEQYF.

The rearrangement links TRBV7-9 to TRBJ2-1; TRBD1 matches at 8 bases. The CDR3 contains 11 residues. Trimming removed 5 bases from V and 13 bases from J; junction bases left unmatched: 4. CDR1 is SEHNR and CDR2 is FQNEAQ in the germline V gene (reference sequence). The chain's CDR3 is CASSQGAGQFF. CDR3 DNA sequence: TGTGCCAGCAGCCAGGGGGCAGGACAGTTCTTC. The complete variable domain, with remaining parts taken from reference TRBV7-9 and TRBJ2-1, reads DTGVSQNPRHKITKRGQNVTFRCDPISEHNRLYWYRQTLGQGPEFLTYFQNEAQLEKSRLLSDRFSAERPKGSFSTLEIQRTEQGDSAMYLCASSQGAGQFFGPGTRLTVL.

The chain couples TRBV7-9 to TRBJ1-2; D unclear. This CDR3 is built from 14 residues. The V end lost 2 bases, the J end lost 3 bases, and 10 bases lay between the germline ends. Germline V lookup: CDR1 SEHNR, CDR2 FQNEAQ (reference sequence). The DNA of the CDR3 is TGTGCCAGCAGCTTATCTTGGGGAGACTATGGCTACACCTTC. Translation gives CASSLSWGDYGYTF.

This chain joins TRBV9 and TRBJ2-7, with a weak D call TRBD1 (5 bases). The CDR3 spans 14 residues. Germline V gives CDR1 SGDLS, CDR2 YYNGEE. V was cut by 0 bases and J by 2 bases, with 9 bases left in between. DNA for the CDR3: TGTGCCAGCAGCGTAGGGCAGGGTCCCTACGAGCAGTACTTC. It encodes CASSVGQGPYEQYF. The full variable domain, with the rest looked up from reference TRBV9 and TRBJ2-7, is DSGVTQTPKHLITATGQRVTLRCSPRSGDLSVYWYQQSLDQGLQFLIQYYNGEERAKGNILERFSAQQFPDLHSELNLSSLELGDSALYFCASSVGQGPYEQYFGPGTRLTVT.

This rearrangement joins TRBV6-5 to TRBJ2-7, with TRBD2 matching 14 bases. With 2 bases clipped from V and 5 bases from J, the junction kept 5 bases outside the gene matches. This CDR3 comprises 16 residues. Germline V gene lookup returns CDR1 MNHEY and CDR2 SVGAGI. CDR3 region: CASSYTGLAGGNEQYF. CDR3 in DNA: TGTGCCAGCAGTTACACAGGACTAGCGGGAGGAAACGAGCAGTACTTC.

The chain combines TRBV30 with TRBJ1-5; D perhaps matches TRBD1 (5 bases). The CDR3 length is 14 residues. The V and J ends lost 2 bases and 2 bases respectively, with 10 bases between them. Germline V gene lookup returns CDR1 GTSNPN and CDR2 SVGIG (reference sequence). The CDR3 loop reads CAWSLGEGNQPQHF. The CDR3 nucleotides are TGTGCCTGGAGTCTGGGGGAGGGCAATCAGCCCCAGCATTTT.

The chain couples TRBV28 to TRBJ1-4; 10 bases align to TRBD1. In germline, CDR1 is MDHEN, CDR2 SYDVKM. CDR3 size: 15 residues. The trim removed 4 bases at V and 8 bases at J, leaving 7 bases unmatched. This CDR3 reads CASSSLGTGEEKLFF. For the CDR3, the DNA is TGTGCCAGCAGTTCACTCGGGACAGGGGAAGAAAAACTGTTTTTT.

The chain uses TRBV6-1 and TRBJ2-7, with 9 nucleotides matching TRBD2. The CDR3 loop spans 15 amino acids. Looked up from germline, CDR1 is MNHNS and CDR2 is SASEGT. V shed 3 bases and J 5 bases; nucleotides not matched to a gene: 8. The CDR3 nucleotides are TGTGCCAGCAGTGAGCTAGCGGGAAACGTTGACGAGCAGTACTTC. It translates to CASSELAGNVDEQYF.

In this sample, this clone turned up once. The gene calls are TRBV7-9 and TRBJ2-7; a weak D match, TRBD2 (6 bases). The CDR3 length is 17 residues. Trimming cost V 1 base and J 0 bases, with 16 bases left between them. Per germline, CDR1 SEHNR and CDR2 FQNEAQ (reference sequence). The CDR3 DNA sequence: TGTGCCAGCAGCTTAGGCGGGGAGCACCCTAGCTCCTACGAGCAGTACTTC. Translation gives CASSLGGEHPSSYEQYF.

The rearrangement uses TRBV28 and TRBJ2-1; D gene ambiguous. The CDR3 extends over 16 amino acids. Trimming removed 3 bases at V and 5 bases at J, with 17 bases between. Germline values: CDR1 MDHEN, CDR2 SYDVKM. DNA of the CDR3: TGTGCCAGCAGTTTCATCGGAGCGCAAAGAGACAATGAGCAGTTCTTC. Protein sequence: CASSFIGAQRDNEQFF.

This clone was counted once. V is TRBV9 and J is TRBJ1-6; 9 bases align to TRBD1. The germline V gene encodes CDR1 SGDLS and CDR2 YYNGEE. The CDR3 consists of 15 residues. V lost 0 bases to trimming and J lost 9 bases; unmatched junction nucleotides: 4. The CDR3 loop is CASSVAGTGLSPLHF. CDR3 nucleotides: TGTGCCAGCAGCGTAGCCGGGACAGGGCTTTCACCCCTCCACTTT.